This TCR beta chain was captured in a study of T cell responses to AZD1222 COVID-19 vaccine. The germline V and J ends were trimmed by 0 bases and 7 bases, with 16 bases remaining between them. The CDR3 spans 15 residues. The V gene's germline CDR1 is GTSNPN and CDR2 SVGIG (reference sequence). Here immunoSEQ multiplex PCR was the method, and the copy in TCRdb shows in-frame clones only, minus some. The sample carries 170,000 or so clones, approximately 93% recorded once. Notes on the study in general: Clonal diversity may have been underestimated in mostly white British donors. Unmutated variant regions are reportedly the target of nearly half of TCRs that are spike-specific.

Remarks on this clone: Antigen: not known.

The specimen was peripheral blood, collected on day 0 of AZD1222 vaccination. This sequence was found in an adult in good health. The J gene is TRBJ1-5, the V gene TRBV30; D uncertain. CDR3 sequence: CAWSVLGAGQQPQHF. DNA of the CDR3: TGTGCCTGGAGTGTACTCGGCGCCGGCCAGCAGCCCCAGCATTTT.